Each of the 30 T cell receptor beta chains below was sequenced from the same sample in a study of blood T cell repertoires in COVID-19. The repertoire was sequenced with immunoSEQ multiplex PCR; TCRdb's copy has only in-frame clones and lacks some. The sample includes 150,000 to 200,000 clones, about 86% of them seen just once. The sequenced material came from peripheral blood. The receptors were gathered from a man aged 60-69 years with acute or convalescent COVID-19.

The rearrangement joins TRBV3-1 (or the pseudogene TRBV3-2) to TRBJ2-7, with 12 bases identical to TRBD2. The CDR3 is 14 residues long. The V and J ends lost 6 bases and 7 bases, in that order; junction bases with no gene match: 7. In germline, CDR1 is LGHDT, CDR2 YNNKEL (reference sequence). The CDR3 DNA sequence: TGTGCCAGCAGGCTAGCGGGAGGGCCGGGGGAGCAGTACTTC. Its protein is CASRLAGGPGEQYF.

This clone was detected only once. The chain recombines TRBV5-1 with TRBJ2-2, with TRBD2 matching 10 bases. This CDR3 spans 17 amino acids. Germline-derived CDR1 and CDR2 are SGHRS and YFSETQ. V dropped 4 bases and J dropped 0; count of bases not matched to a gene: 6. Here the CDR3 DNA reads TGCGCCAGCAGCGTACTAGCGGGACTGGCGAACACCGGGGAGCTGTTTTTT. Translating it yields CASSVLAGLANTGELFF.

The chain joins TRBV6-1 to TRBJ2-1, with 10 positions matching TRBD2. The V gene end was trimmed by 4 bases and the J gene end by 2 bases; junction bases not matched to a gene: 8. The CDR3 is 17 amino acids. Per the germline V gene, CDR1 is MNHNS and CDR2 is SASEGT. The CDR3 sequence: CASSVSAGGRAYNEQFF. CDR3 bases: TGTGCCAGCAGTGTATCAGCGGGAGGGAGGGCCTACAATGAGCAGTTCTTC.

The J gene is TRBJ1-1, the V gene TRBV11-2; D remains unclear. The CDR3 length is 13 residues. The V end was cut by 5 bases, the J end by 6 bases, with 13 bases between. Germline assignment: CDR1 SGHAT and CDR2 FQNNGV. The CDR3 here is CASSPYRQAEAFF. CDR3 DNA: TGTGCCAGCAGCCCGTATAGGCAGGCTGAAGCTTTCTTT.

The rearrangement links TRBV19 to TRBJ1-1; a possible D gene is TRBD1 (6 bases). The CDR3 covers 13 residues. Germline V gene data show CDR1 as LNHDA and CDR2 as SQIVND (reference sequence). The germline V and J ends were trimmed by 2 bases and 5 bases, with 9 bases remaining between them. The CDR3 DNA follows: TGTGCCAGTAGTATACAGGGGTTAACTGAAGCTTTCTTT. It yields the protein CASSIQGLTEAFF.

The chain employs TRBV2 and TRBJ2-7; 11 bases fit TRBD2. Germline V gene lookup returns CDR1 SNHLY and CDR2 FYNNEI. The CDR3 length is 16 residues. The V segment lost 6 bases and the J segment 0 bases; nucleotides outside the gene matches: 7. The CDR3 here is CASSTTSGGISYEQYF. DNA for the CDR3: TGTGCCAGCAGCACTACTAGCGGGGGCATCTCCTACGAGCAGTACTTC.

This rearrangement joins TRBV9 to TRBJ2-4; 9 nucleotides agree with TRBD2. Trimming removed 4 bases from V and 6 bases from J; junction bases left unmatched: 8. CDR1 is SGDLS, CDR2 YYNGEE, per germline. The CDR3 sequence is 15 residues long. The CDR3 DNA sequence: TGTGCCAGCAGCCCGGGACTAGCCTTGTCAAACATTCAGTACTTC. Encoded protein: CASSPGLALSNIQYF.

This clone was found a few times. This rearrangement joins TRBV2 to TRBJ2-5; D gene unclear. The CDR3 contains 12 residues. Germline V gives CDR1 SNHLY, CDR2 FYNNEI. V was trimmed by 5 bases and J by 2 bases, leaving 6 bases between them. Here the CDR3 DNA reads TGTGCCAGCAGTTTTTCACAAGAGACCCAGTACTTC. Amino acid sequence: CASSFSQETQYF.

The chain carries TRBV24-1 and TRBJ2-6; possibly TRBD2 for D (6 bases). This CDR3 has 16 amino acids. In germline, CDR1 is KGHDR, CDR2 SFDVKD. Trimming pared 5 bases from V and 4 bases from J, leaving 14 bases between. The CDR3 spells CATSAPGRGGANVLTF. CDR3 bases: TGTGCCACCAGTGCCCCCGGGAGAGGAGGGGCCAACGTCCTGACTTTC.

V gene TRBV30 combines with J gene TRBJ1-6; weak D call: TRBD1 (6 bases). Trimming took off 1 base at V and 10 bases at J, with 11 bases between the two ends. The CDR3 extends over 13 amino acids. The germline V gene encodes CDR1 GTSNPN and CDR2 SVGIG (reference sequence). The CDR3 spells CAWSGPRGSPLHF. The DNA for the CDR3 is TGTGCCTGGAGTGGGCCAAGGGGGTCACCCCTCCACTTT.

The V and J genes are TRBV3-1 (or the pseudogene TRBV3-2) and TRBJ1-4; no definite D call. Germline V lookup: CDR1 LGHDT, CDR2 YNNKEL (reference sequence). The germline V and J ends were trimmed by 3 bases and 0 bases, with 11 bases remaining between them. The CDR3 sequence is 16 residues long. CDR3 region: CASSQAFRATNEKLFF. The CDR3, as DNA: TGTGCCAGCAGCCAGGCTTTTCGGGCAACTAATGAAAAACTGTTTTTT.

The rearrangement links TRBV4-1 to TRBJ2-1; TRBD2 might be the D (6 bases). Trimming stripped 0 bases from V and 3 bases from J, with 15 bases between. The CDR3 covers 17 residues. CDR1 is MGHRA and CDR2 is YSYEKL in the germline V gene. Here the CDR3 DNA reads TGCGCCAGCAGCCAAGATTGGGGGGTGGGTGGCTACAATGAGCAGTTCTTC. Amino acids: CASSQDWGVGGYNEQFF.

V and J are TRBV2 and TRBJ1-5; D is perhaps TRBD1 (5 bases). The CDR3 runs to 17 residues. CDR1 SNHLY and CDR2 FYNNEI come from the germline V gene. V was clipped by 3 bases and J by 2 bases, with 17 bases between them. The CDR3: CASSDPWQGSGNQPQHF. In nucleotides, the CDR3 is TGTGCCAGCAGTGATCCGTGGCAGGGCAGCGGCAATCAGCCCCAGCATTTT.

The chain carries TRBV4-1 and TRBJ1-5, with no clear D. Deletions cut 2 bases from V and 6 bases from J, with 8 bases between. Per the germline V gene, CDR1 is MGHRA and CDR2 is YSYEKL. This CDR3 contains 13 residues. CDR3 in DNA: TGCGCCAGCAGCCAAATGCGGGGTCAGCCCCAGCATTTT. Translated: CASSQMRGQPQHF.

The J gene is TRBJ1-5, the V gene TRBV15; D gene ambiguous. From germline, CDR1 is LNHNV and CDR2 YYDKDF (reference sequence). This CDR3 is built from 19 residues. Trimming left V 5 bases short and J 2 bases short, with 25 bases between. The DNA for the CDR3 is TGTGCCACCAGCGGAGCCAAAACCGGGAGGATTGGGGGCAATCAGCCCCAGCATTTT. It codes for CATSGAKTGRIGGNQPQHF.

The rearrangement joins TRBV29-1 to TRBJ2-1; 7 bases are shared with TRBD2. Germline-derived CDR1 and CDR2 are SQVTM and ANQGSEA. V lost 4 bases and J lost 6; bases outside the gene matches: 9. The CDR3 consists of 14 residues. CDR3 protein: CSVVSRESRNEQFF. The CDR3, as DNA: TGCAGCGTTGTCTCGCGGGAGTCCCGCAATGAGCAGTTCTTC.

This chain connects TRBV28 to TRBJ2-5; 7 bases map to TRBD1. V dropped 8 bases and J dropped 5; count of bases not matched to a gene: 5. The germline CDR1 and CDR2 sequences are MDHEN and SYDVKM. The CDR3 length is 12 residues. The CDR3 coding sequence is TGTGCCAGCCACAGGGGCCCGGAGACCCAGTACTTC. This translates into CASHRGPETQYF.

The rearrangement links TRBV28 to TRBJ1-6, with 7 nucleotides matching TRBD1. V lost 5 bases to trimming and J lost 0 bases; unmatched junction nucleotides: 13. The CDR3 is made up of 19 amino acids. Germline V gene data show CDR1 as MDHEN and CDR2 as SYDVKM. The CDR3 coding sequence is TGTGCCAGCAGTCCCTTCATTATGACAGGGAGCTCCTATAATTCACCCCTCCACTTT. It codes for CASSPFIMTGSSYNSPLHF.

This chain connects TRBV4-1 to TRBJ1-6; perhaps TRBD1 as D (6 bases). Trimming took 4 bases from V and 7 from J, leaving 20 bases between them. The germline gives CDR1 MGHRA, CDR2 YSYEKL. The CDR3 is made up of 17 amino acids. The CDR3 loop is CASSPGGLRTANSPLHF. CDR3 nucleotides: TGCGCCAGCAGCCCCGGCGGCCTTAGGACAGCCAATTCACCCCTCCACTTT.

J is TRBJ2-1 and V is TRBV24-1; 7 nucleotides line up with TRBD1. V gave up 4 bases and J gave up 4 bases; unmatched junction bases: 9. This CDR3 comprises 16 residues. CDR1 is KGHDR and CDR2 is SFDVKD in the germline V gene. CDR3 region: CATSDSRGGAYNEQFF. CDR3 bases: TGTGCCACCAGTGACTCCCGAGGGGGCGCTTACAATGAGCAGTTCTTC.

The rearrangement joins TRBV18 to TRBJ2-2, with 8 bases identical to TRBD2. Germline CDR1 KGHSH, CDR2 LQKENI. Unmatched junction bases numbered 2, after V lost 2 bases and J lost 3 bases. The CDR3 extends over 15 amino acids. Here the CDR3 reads CASSPASGYTGELFF. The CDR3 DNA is TGTGCCAGCTCACCAGCTAGCGGGTACACCGGGGAGCTGTTTTTT.

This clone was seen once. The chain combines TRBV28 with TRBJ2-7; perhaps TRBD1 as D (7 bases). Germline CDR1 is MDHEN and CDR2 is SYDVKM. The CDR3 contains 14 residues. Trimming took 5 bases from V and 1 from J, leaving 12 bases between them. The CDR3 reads CASSVSGGSYEQYF. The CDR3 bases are TGTGCCAGCAGTGTCTCAGGGGGGTCCTACGAGCAGTACTTC.

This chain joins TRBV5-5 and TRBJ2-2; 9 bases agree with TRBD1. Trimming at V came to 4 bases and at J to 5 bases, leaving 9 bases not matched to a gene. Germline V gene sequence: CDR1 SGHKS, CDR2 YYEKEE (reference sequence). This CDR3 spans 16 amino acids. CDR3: CASSPNRGRGTGELFF. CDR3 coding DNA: TGTGCCAGCAGCCCCAACAGGGGGCGCGGGACCGGGGAGCTGTTTTTT. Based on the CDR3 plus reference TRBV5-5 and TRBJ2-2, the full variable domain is DAGVTQSPTHLIKTRGQQVTLRCSPISGHKSVSWYQQVLGQGPQFIFQYYEKEERGRGNFPDRFSARQFPNYSSELNVNALLLGDSALYLCASSPNRGRGTGELFFGEGSRLTVL.

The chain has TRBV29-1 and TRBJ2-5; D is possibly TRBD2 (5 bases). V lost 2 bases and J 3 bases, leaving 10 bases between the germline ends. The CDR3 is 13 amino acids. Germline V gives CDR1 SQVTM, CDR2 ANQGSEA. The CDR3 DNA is TGCAGCGTTGAACGGGATGCTAAAGAGACCCAGTACTTC. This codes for CSVERDAKETQYF.

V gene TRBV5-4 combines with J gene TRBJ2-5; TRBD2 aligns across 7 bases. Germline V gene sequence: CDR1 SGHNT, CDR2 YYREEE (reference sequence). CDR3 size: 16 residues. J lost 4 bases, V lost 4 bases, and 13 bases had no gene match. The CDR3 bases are TGTGCCAGCAGCCAGGTTGTAGGGAGGGCCGCAGAGACCCAGTACTTC. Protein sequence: CASSQVVGRAAETQYF.

In DNA form, the CDR3 reads TGTGCCAGCAGAGATAGCGGCGGACCGCAGCCCCAGCATTTT. Translation: CASRDSGGPQPQHF. The chain links TRBV28 to TRBJ1-5; D remains ambiguous. The germline V gene has CDR1 MDHEN and CDR2 SYDVKM. V lost 6 bases and J lost 7, with 16 bases in between. CDR3 length equals 14 residues.

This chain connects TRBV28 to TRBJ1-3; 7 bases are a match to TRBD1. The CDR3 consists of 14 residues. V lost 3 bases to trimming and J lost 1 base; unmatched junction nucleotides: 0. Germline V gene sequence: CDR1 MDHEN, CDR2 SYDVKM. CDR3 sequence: CASSLDRSGNTIYF. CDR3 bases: TGTGCCAGCAGTTTGGACAGGTCTGGAAACACCATATATTTT.

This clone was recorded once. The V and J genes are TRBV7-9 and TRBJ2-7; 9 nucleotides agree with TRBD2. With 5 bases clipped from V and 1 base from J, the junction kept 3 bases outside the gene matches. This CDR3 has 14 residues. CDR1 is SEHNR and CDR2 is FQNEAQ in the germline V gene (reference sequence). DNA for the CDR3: TGTGCCAGCAGCCGCCTAGCGGGATCCTACGAGCAGTACTTC. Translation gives CASSRLAGSYEQYF.

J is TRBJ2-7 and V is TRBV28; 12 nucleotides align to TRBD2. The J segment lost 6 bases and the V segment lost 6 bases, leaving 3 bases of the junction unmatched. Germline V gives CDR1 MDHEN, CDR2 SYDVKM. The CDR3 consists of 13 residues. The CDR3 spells CASRTSGRSEQYF. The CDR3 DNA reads TGTGCCAGCAGGACTAGCGGGAGATCCGAGCAGTACTTC.

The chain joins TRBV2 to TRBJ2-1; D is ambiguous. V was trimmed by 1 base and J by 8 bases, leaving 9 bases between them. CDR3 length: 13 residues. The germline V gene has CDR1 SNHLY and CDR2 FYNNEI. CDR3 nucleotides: TGTGCCAGCAGTGAAGGGGCCTGGGATGAGCAGTTCTTC. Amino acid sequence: CASSEGAWDEQFF.